Shown below are 32 T cell receptor beta chains from a single sample sequenced in a study of a mutant IDH1 vaccine in newly diagnosed glioma. Here immunoSEQ multiplex PCR was the method, and the copy in TCRdb shows in-frame clones only, minus some. The sample records approximately 52,000 clones, more than 60% being singletons. Time point reported: baseline, week 1 (first vaccination visit). Regarding treatment: pre-vaccination baseline after standard-of-care therapy. Sample: PBMCs, taken from a glioma patient treated with radiotherapy, temozolomide or both. The receptors originated from a woman aged 40 to 55 with glioma.

The chain recombines TRBV7-6 with TRBJ2-2, with 8 bases matching TRBD2. The CDR3 contains 15 residues. J gave up 1 base and V 5 bases, and 3 bases lay outside the gene matches. CDR1 and CDR2 (germline): SGHVS, FNYEAQ. CDR3 protein: CASSRRGVNTGELFF. As DNA, the CDR3 is TGTGCCAGCAGCCGGCGGGGGGTGAACACCGGGGAGCTGTTTTTT.

The chain has TRBV19 and TRBJ2-7; D remains ambiguous. The CDR3 totals 15 residues. CDR1 and CDR2 (germline): LNHDA, SQIVND (reference sequence). The germline V and J ends were trimmed by 3 bases and 3 bases, with 15 bases remaining between them. CDR3 sequence reads: CASSIRPRQDYEQYF. The DNA of the CDR3 is TGTGCCAGTAGTATCAGGCCGAGGCAAGACTACGAGCAGTACTTC.

This sequence joins TRBV7-8 and TRBJ1-5; D is uncertain. The CDR3 is 13 amino acids. Germline V CDR1 and CDR2: SGHVS, FQNEAQ. V was trimmed by 4 bases and J by 5 bases, leaving 9 bases between them. The CDR3 nucleotides read TGTGCCAGCAGCTCCCTCGCATATCAGCCCCAGCATTTT. It specifies CASSSLAYQPQHF. Variable domain in full (rest from reference TRBV7-8 and TRBJ1-5): GAGVSQSPRYKVAKRGQDVALRCDPISGHVSLFWYQQALGQGPEFLTYFQNEAQLDKSGLPSDRFFAERPEGSVSTLKIQRTQQEDSAVYLCASSSLAYQPQHFGDGTRLSIL.

This chain connects TRBV2 to TRBJ1-4; D remains ambiguous. The CDR3 is made up of 13 amino acids. Trimming removed 6 bases from V and 8 bases from J, with 13 bases in between. CDR1 is SNHLY, CDR2 FYNNEI, per germline. This chain's CDR3 is CASRPQMGEKLFF. CDR3 sequence (DNA): TGTGCCAGCAGACCCCAGATGGGCGAAAAACTGTTTTTT.

The chain uses TRBV30 and TRBJ1-2; possible D gene TRBD1, 5 bases. CDR1 and CDR2 (germline): GTSNPN, SVGIG (reference sequence). The length of the CDR3 is 16 residues. The V end was cut by 2 bases, the J end by 1 base, with 17 bases between. The CDR3 bases are TGTGCCTGGAGTCCCCCTTCGACAGATCTTAACTATGGCTACACCTTC. It yields the protein CAWSPPSTDLNYGYTF.

The gene calls are TRBV29-1 and TRBJ2-3; 10 nucleotides agree with TRBD1. The CDR3 has 13 residues. The germline V gene encodes CDR1 SQVTM and CDR2 ANQGSEA. J gave up 5 bases and V 8 bases, and 7 bases lay outside the gene matches. The CDR3 loop is CSFRQGAGDTQYF. The CDR3 DNA reads TGCAGCTTTCGACAGGGGGCGGGAGATACGCAGTATTTT.

This clone was seen just once. V and J are TRBV5-1 and TRBJ1-2; TRBD1 aligns across 7 bases. Germline loops: CDR1 SGHRS, CDR2 YFSETQ. The CDR3 length is 13 residues. The junction had 9 bases not matched to a gene; V was cut back by 1 base and J by 12 bases. For the CDR3, the DNA is TGCGCCAGCAGCTTGAGTTGGACAGGTCAGCACACCTTC. Translating gives CASSLSWTGQHTF.

CDR3 sequence reads: CASSEGRGGYNEQFF. DNA of the CDR3: TGTGCCAGCAGTGAGGGGCGGGGGGGCTACAATGAGCAGTTCTTC. The chain recombines TRBV2 with TRBJ2-1; the match to TRBD2 covers 9 bases. The CDR3 totals 15 residues. The V and J ends lost 3 bases and 3 bases, in that order; junction bases with no gene match: 3. Germline V CDR1 and CDR2: SNHLY, FYNNEI.

V is TRBV4-1 and J is TRBJ1-1; D perhaps matches TRBD1 (6 bases). The CDR3 spans 13 residues. CDR1 and CDR2 (germline): MGHRA, YSYEKL. Trimming took off 11 bases at V and 3 bases at J, with 16 bases between the two ends. The DNA of the CDR3 is TGCGCCCTCCAACCAGAGGGGGACACTGAAGCTTTCTTT. It codes for CALQPEGDTEAFF.

The chain has TRBV27 and TRBJ1-2; possible D gene TRBD1, 5 bases. The V gene's germline CDR1 is MNHEY and CDR2 SMNVEV (reference sequence). The CDR3 is 13 amino acids. The V end lost 3 bases, the J end lost 8 bases, and 13 bases lay between the germline ends. The CDR3 is CASSFGAGGGYTF. In DNA, the CDR3 is TGTGCCAGCAGTTTCGGGGCAGGTGGAGGCTACACCTTC.

The gene calls are TRBV6-6 and TRBJ1-3; no definite D call. CDR1 and CDR2 (germline): MNHNY, SVGAGI (reference sequence). The CDR3 runs 14 residues. V was cut by 6 bases and J by 8 bases, with 17 bases left in between. The DNA for the CDR3 is TGTGCCAGCAGCAATTGGCCTCTTGGGGACACCATATATTTT. Residues: CASSNWPLGDTIYF.

The CDR3 bases are TGTGCCAGCAGCGTAGAAACTGGGGGGACCTCCTACAATGAGCAGTTCTTC. The encoded protein is CASSVETGGTSYNEQFF. V is TRBV9 and J is TRBJ2-1; D is possibly TRBD2 (6 bases). Trimming removed 0 bases from V and 0 bases from J, with 13 bases in between. Looked up from germline, CDR1 is SGDLS and CDR2 is YYNGEE. The CDR3 is made up of 17 amino acids. Using reference TRBV9 and TRBJ2-1 for the parts outside the CDR3, the full variable domain is DSGVTQTPKHLITATGQRVTLRCSPRSGDLSVYWYQQSLDQGLQFLIQYYNGEERAKGNILERFSAQQFPDLHSELNLSSLELGDSALYFCASSVETGGTSYNEQFFGPGTRLTVL.

The CDR3 sequence: CASSLWEISPSYGYTF. The CDR3 DNA is TGCGCCAGCAGCTTGTGGGAAATAAGTCCTTCCTATGGCTACACCTTC. V and J are TRBV5-1 and TRBJ1-2; D gene unclear. Germline CDR1 is SGHRS and CDR2 is YFSETQ. Trimming cost V 1 base and J 4 bases, with 17 bases left between them. The CDR3 loop spans 16 amino acids.

The J gene is TRBJ1-2, the V gene TRBV4-1; TRBD1 is a possible D gene (6 bases). Trimming cost V 2 bases and J 8 bases, with 18 bases left between them. This CDR3 spans 15 amino acids. Germline V gene data show CDR1 as MGHRA and CDR2 as YSYEKL. CDR3: CASSQRGGPMGGYTF. CDR3 bases: TGCGCCAGCAGCCAACGTGGGGGGCCCATGGGCGGCTACACCTTC.

V usage is TRBV6-1 and J usage is TRBJ1-5; 7 bases are shared with TRBD1. Trimming cost V 7 bases and J 6 bases; bases outside gene matches: 9. The CDR3 totals 14 residues. CDR1 MNHNS and CDR2 SASEGT come from the germline V gene. CDR3 region: CASKEGAPIQPQHF. The CDR3 DNA is TGTGCCAGCAAGGAGGGGGCGCCCATTCAGCCCCAGCATTTT.

The rearrangement links TRBV5-1 to TRBJ2-7; tentative D call: TRBD2 (5 bases). Between the trimmed V and J ends, which lost 0 bases and 2 bases, there was a span of 9 bases. CDR1 SGHRS and CDR2 YFSETQ come from the germline V gene. There are 14 residues in the CDR3. The CDR3 sequence is CASSLVAGPYEQYF. For the CDR3, the DNA is TGCGCCAGCAGCTTGGTTGCGGGTCCCTACGAGCAGTACTTC.

J is TRBJ1-1 and V is TRBV6-5; the D gene is possibly TRBD1 (6 bases). V was trimmed by 2 bases and J by 2 bases, leaving 12 bases between them. This CDR3 comprises 15 residues. CDR1 and CDR2 (germline): MNHEY, SVGAGI. The CDR3 DNA reads as TGTGCCAGCAGTTACCAGGGACACCCCAACACTGAAGCTTTCTTT. This gives the protein CASSYQGHPNTEAFF.

This clone was seen a few times. This rearrangement joins TRBV7-6 to TRBJ1-1, with a weak D call TRBD1 (5 bases). The CDR3 sequence is 14 residues long. Trimming shortened V by 5 bases and J by 4 bases, and 14 bases separated the two germline ends. The germline CDR1 and CDR2 sequences are SGHVS and FNYEAQ. In DNA form, the CDR3 reads TGTGCCAGCAGCCCAAGTCGGGGGGGCACTGAAGCTTTCTTT. This translates into CASSPSRGGTEAFF.

CDR3 amino acids: CAISANGQGARTEAFF. CDR3 nucleotide sequence: TGTGCCATCAGTGCCAACGGACAGGGGGCGAGGACTGAAGCTTTCTTT. The V gene is TRBV10-3, the J gene TRBJ1-1, with TRBD1 matching 11 bases. Trimming cost V 4 bases and J 5 bases; bases outside gene matches: 9. The CDR3 runs 16 residues. CDR1 is ENHRY, CDR2 SYGVKD, per germline.

The rearrangement links TRBV7-2 to TRBJ2-3; the D gene is possibly TRBD2 (5 bases). The germline V and J ends were trimmed by 5 bases and 0 bases, with 12 bases remaining between them. Germline V gives CDR1 SGHTA, CDR2 FQGNSA. This CDR3 is built from 15 residues. CDR3 sequence (DNA): TGTGCCAGCAGCAGCCGGAGCGGAAGCACAGATACGCAGTATTTT. It encodes CASSSRSGSTDTQYF.

This clone was seen only a few times. The chain employs TRBV10-3 and TRBJ1-1, with 7 positions matching TRBD1. Per germline, CDR1 ENHRY and CDR2 SYGVKD. The V segment lost 8 bases and the J segment 0 bases; nucleotides outside the gene matches: 3. This CDR3 is built from 13 residues. The CDR3 DNA sequence: TGTGCCATCCAAGACAGGGTGAACACTGAAGCTTTCTTT. This gives the protein CAIQDRVNTEAFF.

The chain uses TRBV5-6 and TRBJ1-2; the match to TRBD1 covers 8 bases. The CDR3 covers 15 residues. The ends lost 4 bases at V and 5 bases at J; junction bases unmatched: 10. Germline assignment: CDR1 SGHDT and CDR2 YYEEEE. The CDR3 protein is CASSPPGQGWYGYTF. As DNA, the CDR3 is TGTGCCAGCAGCCCCCCCGGACAGGGATGGTATGGCTACACCTTC.

The V gene is TRBV2, the J gene TRBJ2-3, with D uncertain. The V gene lost 5 bases and the J gene lost 6 bases, with 9 bases spanning the gap. Germline CDR1 is SNHLY and CDR2 is FYNNEI. This CDR3 is 12 amino acids long. The DNA of the CDR3 is TGTGCCAGCAGTATGACAAGGGATACGCAGTATTTT. This codes for CASSMTRDTQYF.

The sample holds a few counts of this clone. The genes are TRBV18 and TRBJ2-7; no clear D gene. The V and J ends lost 2 bases and 5 bases respectively, with 7 bases between them. The CDR3 totals 12 residues. Per germline, CDR1 KGHSH and CDR2 LQKENI. The CDR3 DNA sequence: TGTGCCAGCTCACCAGTGGTTGACGAGCAGTACTTC. Amino acids: CASSPVVDEQYF.

The genes are TRBV7-9 and TRBJ1-1; D is perhaps TRBD1 (5 bases). V was pared by 5 bases and J by 2 bases, with 12 bases between. The CDR3 extends over 14 amino acids. Germline CDR1 reads SEHNR; CDR2 reads FQNEAQ (reference sequence). CDR3: CASSPRGVNTEAFF. CDR3 DNA sequence: TGTGCCAGCAGCCCGAGAGGGGTTAACACTGAAGCTTTCTTT.

The J gene is TRBJ2-7, the V gene TRBV7-6; perhaps D is TRBD1 or TRBD2 (5 bases each). Germline-derived CDR1 and CDR2 are SGHVS and FNYEAQ. This CDR3 is built from 14 residues. V lost 1 base and J 0 bases, leaving 7 bases between the germline ends. The CDR3 DNA sequence: TGTGCCAGCAGCTTAGGGGACCGCTCCTACGAGCAGTACTTC. Amino acid sequence: CASSLGDRSYEQYF.

V and J are TRBV6-1 and TRBJ1-5; no reliable D call. V lost 4 bases and J 3 bases, leaving 7 bases between the germline ends. This CDR3 has 13 residues. CDR1 and CDR2 (germline): MNHNS, SASEGT. The CDR3 is CASSAQNNQPQHF. The CDR3 region has the DNA TGTGCCAGCAGTGCCCAGAACAATCAGCCCCAGCATTTT.

The chain joins TRBV29-1 to TRBJ2-5, with 7 bases lining up with TRBD2. The V gene end was trimmed by 5 bases and the J gene end by 2 bases; junction bases not matched to a gene: 8. Germline V gene sequence: CDR1 SQVTM, CDR2 ANQGSEA. The CDR3 extends over 14 amino acids. In DNA form, the CDR3 reads TGCAGCGTTACCTTCGGGGGGAGACAAGAGACCCAGTACTTC. Translated: CSVTFGGRQETQYF.

V gene TRBV19 combines with J gene TRBJ2-7, with 8 nucleotides matching TRBD1. This CDR3 contains 15 residues. V lost 4 bases, J lost 7 bases, and 12 bases stayed unmatched. The germline gives CDR1 LNHDA, CDR2 SQIVND (reference sequence). As DNA, the CDR3 is TGTGCCAGTAGTACCGGACAGGGACGGGGGAGTGAGCAGTACTTC. Translation: CASSTGQGRGSEQYF.

The chain joins TRBV7-2 to TRBJ2-5; perhaps TRBD2 as D (7 bases). Germline V gives CDR1 SGHTA, CDR2 FQGNSA. The CDR3 runs to 15 residues. V was shortened by 5 bases and J by 1 base, with 14 bases between the two germline ends. CDR3 in amino acids: CASSEWRGGQETQYF. DNA for the CDR3: TGTGCCAGCAGCGAATGGAGGGGGGGCCAAGAGACCCAGTACTTC.

This clone was picked up one time. The chain is built from TRBV30 and TRBJ1-1; tentative D call: TRBD1 (5 bases). This CDR3 comprises 13 residues. CDR1 is GTSNPN, CDR2 SVGIG, per germline (reference sequence). V lost 2 bases to trimming and J lost 5 bases, with 12 bases between them. The chain's CDR3 is CAWSLGRGTEAFF. The CDR3 DNA reads as TGTGCCTGGAGTCTGGGACGGGGGACTGAAGCTTTCTTT.

The chain links TRBV23-1 to TRBJ1-5; no firm D call. TRBV23-1 is designated an ORF whose function remains uncertain. The V end lost 2 bases, the J end lost 11 bases, and 13 bases lay between the germline ends. The CDR3 sequence is 13 residues long. In DNA, the CDR3 is TGCGCCAGCAGTCAAGGGCAGCATGGAGCCCAGCATTTT. Translating gives CASSQGQHGAQHF.